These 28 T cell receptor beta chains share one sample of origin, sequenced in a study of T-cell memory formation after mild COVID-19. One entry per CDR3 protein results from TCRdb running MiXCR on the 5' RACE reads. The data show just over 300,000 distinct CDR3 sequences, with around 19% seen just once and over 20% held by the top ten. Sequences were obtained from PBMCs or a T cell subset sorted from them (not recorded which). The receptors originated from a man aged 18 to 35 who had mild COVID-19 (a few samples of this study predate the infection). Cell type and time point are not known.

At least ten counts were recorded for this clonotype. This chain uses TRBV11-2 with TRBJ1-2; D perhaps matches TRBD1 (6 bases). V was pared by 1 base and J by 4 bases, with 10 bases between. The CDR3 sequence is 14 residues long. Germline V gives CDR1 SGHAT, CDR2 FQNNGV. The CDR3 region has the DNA TGTGCCAGCAGCTTAGGTCTGGGGGCCTATGGCTACACCTTC. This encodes CASSLGLGAYGYTF. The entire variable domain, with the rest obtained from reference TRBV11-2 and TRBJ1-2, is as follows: EAGVAQSPRYKIIEKRQSVAFWCNPISGHATLYWYQQILGQGPKLLIQFQNNGVVDDSQLPKDRFSAERLKGVDSTLKIQPAKLEDSAVYLCASSLGLGAYGYTFGSGTRLTVV.

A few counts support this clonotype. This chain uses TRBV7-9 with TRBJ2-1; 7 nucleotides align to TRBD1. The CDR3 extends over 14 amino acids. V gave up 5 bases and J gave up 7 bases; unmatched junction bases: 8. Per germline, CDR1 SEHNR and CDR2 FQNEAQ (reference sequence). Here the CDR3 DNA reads TGTGCCAGCAGCCCACAGACAGGGCAGAATGAGCAGTTCTTC. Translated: CASSPQTGQNEQFF.

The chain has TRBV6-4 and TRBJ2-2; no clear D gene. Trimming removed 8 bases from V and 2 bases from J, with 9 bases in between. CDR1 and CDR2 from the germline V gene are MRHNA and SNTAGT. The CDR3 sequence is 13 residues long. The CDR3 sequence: CASRKENTGELFF. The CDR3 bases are TGTGCCAGCCGGAAGGAAAACACCGGGGAGCTGTTTTTT.

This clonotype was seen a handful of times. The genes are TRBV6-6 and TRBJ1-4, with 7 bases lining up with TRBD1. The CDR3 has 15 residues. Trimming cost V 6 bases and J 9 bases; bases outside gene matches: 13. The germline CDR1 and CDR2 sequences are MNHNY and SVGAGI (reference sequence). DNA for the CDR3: TGTGCCAGCAGCCTCGGGACAGCCCTATGGAAAAAACTGTTTTTT. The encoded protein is CASSLGTALWKKLFF.

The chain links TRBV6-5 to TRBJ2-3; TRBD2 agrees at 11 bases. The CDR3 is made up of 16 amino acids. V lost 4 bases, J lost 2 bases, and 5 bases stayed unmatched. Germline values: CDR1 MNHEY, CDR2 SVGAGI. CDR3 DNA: TGTGCCAGCAGTTCGGGACTAGCGGCCTACACAGATACGCAGTATTTT. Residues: CASSSGLAAYTDTQYF.

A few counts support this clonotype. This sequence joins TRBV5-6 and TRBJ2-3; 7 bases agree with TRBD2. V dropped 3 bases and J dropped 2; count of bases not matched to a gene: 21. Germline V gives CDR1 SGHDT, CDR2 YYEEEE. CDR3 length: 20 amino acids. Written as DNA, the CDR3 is TGTGCCAGCAGCTGGTGGGTTACAGCGGGGATCCTTTCGGACACAGATACGCAGTATTTT. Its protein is CASSWWVTAGILSDTDTQYF.

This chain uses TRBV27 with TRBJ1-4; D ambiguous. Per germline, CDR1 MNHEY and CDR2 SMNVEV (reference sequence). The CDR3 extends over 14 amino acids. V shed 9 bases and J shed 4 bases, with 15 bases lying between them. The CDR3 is CASSSAGINEKLFF. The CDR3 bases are TGTGCCAGTTCCTCCGCGGGGATTAATGAAAAACTGTTTTTT.

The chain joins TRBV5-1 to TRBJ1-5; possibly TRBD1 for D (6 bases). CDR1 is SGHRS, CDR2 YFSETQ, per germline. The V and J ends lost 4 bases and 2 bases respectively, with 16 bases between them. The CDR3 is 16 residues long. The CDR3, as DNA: TGCGCCAGCAGCCCTGGGGGGGGCTTGGGCAATCAGCCCCAGCATTTT. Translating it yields CASSPGGGLGNQPQHF.

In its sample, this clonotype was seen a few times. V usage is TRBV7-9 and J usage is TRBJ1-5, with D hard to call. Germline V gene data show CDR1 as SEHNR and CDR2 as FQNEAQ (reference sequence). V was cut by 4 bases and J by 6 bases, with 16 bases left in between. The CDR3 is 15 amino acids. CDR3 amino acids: CASSSWVSGPQPQHF. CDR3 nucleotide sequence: TGTGCCAGCAGCTCTTGGGTCTCCGGGCCTCAGCCCCAGCATTTT.

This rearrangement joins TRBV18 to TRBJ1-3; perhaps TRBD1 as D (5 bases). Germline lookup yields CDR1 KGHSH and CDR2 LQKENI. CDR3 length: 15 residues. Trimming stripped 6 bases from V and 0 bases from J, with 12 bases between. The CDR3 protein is CASSRQHISGNTIYF. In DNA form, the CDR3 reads TGTGCCAGCTCCCGACAGCACATCTCTGGAAACACCATATATTTT.

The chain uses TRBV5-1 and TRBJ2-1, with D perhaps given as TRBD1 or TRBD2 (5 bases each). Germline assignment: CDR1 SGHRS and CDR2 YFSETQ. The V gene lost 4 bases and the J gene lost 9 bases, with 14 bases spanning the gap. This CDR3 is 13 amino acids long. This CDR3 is CASSLGTLGEQFF. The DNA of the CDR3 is TGCGCCAGCAGCCTGGGGACCCTCGGTGAGCAGTTCTTC.

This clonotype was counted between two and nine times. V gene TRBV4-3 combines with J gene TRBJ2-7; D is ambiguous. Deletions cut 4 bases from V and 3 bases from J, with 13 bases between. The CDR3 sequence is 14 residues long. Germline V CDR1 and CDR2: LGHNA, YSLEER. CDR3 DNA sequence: TGCGCCAGCAGCCGAAACCCTGCGAACTACGAGCAGTACTTC. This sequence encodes CASSRNPANYEQYF.

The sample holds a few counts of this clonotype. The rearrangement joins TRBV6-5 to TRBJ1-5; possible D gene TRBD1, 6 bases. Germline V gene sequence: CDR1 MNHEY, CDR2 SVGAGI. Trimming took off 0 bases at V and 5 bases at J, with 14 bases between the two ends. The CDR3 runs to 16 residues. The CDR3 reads CASSYSTGTIYQPQHF. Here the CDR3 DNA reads TGTGCCAGCAGTTACTCGACCGGGACAATCTATCAGCCCCAGCATTTT.

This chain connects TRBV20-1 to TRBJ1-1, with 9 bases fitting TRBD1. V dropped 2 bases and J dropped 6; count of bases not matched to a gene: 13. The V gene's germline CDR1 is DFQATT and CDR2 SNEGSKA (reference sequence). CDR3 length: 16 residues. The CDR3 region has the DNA TGCAGTGCTAGACTTCGACAGGGGGAGATCGGGGCTGAAGCTTTCTTT. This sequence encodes CSARLRQGEIGAEAFF.

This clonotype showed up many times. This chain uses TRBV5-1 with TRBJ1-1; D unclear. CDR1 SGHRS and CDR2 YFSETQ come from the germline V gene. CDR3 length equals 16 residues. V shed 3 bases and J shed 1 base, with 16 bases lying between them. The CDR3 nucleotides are TGCGCCAGCAGCTCCGAAGTACAGACCACGAACACTGAAGCTTTCTTT. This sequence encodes CASSSEVQTTNTEAFF.

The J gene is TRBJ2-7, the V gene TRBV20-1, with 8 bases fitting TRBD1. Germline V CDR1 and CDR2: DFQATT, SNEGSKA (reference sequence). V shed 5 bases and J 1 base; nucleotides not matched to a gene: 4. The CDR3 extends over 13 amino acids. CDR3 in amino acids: CSALDRGSYEQYV. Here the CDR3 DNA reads TGCAGTGCTCTAGACAGGGGTTCCTACGAGCAGTACGTC.

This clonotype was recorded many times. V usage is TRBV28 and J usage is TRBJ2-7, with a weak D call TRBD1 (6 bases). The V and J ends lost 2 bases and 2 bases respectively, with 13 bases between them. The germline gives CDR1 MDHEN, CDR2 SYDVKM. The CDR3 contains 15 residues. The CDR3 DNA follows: TGTGCCAGCAGTTTAGGGGGCAATCGGCCCTACGAGCAGTACGTC. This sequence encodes CASSLGGNRPYEQYV.

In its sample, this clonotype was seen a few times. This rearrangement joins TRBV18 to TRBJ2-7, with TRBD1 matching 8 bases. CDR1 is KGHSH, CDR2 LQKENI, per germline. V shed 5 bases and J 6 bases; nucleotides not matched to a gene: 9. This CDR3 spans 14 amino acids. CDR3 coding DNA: TGTGCCAGCTCATCGACAGGGGCCCAGGGCGAGCAGTACTTC. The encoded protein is CASSSTGAQGEQYF.

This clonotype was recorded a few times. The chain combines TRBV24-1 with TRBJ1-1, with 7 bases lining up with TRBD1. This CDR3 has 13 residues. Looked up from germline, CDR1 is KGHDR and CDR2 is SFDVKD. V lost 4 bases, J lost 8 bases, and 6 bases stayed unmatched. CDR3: CATSESGTAEAFF. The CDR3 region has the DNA TGTGCCACCAGTGAGTCCGGGACAGCCGAAGCTTTCTTT.

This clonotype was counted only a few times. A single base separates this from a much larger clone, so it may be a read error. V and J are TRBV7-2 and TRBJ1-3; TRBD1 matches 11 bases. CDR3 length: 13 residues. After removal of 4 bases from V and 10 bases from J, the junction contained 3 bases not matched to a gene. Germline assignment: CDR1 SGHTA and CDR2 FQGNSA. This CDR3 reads CASSCGTGGTIYF. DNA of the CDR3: TGTGCCAGCAGCTGTGGGACAGGGGGGACCATATATTTT.

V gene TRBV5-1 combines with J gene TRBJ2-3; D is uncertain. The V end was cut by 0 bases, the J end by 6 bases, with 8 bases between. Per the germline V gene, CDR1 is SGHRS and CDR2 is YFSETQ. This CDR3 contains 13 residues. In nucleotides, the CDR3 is TGCGCCAGCAGCTTGGACCCCCGGGATACGCAGTATTTT. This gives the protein CASSLDPRDTQYF.

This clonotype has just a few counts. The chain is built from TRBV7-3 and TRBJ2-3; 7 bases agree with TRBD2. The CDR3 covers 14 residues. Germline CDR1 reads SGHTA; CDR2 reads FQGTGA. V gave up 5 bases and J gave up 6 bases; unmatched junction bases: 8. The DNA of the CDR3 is TGTGCCAGCAGCCCGCAGACTAGCTCCGATACGCAGTATTTT. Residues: CASSPQTSSDTQYF. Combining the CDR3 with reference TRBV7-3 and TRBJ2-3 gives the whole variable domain GAGVSQTPSNKVTEKGKYVELRCDPISGHTALYWYRQSLGQGPEFLIYFQGTGAADDSGLPNDRFFAVRPEGSVSTLKIQRTERGDSAVYLCASSPQTSSDTQYFGPGTRLTVL.

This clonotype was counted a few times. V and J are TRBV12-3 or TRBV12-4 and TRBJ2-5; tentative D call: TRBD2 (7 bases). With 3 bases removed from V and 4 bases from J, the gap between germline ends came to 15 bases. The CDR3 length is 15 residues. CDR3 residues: CASSFGGAGLETQYF. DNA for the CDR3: TGTGCCAGCAGTTTTGGGGGGGCAGGTTTAGAGACCCAGTACTTC.

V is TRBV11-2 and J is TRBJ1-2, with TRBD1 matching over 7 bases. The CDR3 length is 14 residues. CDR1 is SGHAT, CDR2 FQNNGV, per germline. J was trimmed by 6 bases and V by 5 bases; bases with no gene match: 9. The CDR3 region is CASSPTGVFNGYTF. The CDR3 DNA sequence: TGTGCCAGCAGCCCAACAGGGGTTTTCAATGGCTACACCTTC.

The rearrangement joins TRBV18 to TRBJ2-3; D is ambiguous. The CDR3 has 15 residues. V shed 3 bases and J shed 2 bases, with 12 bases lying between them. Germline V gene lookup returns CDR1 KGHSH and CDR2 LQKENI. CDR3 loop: CASSPAPSATDTQYF. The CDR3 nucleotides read TGTGCCAGCTCACCGGCTCCTTCGGCCACAGATACGCAGTATTTT. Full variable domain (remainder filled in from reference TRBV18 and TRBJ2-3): NAGVMQNPRHLVRRRGQEARLRCSPMKGHSHVYWYRQLPEEGLKFMVYLQKENIIDESGMPKERFSAEFPKEGPSILRIQQVVRGDSAAYFCASSPAPSATDTQYFGPGTRLTVL.

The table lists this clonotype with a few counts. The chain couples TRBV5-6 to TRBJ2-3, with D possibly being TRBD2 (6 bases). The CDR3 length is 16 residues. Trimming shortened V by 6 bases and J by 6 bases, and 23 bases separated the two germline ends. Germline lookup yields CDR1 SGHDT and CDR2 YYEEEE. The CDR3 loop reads CASTLGGIQVVDTQYF. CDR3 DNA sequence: TGTGCCAGCACCCTGGGGGGAATCCAGGTTGTTGATACGCAGTATTTT.

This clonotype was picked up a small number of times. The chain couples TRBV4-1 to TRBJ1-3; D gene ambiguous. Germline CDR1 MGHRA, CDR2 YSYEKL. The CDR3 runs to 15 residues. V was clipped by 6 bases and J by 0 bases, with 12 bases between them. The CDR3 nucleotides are TGCGCCAGCAGGCCTAGGACGAACTCTGGAAACACCATATATTTT. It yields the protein CASRPRTNSGNTIYF.

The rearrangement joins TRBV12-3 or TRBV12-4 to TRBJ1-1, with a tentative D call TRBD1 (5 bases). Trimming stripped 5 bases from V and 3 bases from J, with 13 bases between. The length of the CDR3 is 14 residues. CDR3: CASSRVGVDTEAFF. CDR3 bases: TGTGCCAGCAGTCGTGTGGGGGTTGACACTGAAGCTTTCTTT.